The clone carrying this TCR beta chain was seen a handful of times. Other nucleotide sequences from this sample produce the same CDR3. V lost 0 bases, J lost 2 bases, and 4 bases lay in between. The germline CDR1 and CDR2 sequences are SGDLS and YYNGEE. The CDR3 contains 13 residues. These data come from a study of blood T cell repertoires in COVID-19. Study details: COVID-19 samples, acute and convalescent, were from the United States, Italy and Spain. The cDNA or gDNA used as material had been derived from T cells, B-cell-depleted T cells, or PBMCs.

Seattle patients were enrolled during active infection and followed longitudinally. Original processing methods: Amplifying reference gene primers gave estimates of nucleated cell counts. TCRdb's copy holds only in-frame clones and misses some; the assay was immunoSEQ multiplex PCR. D and trimming were read from the DNA, whereas the V and J calls and clone size are those reported in that table. The data hold 300,000 to 350,000 clones, with 87% observed a single time. What was sequenced was peripheral blood. The receptor comes from a man under 40 with COVID-19, enrolled during active disease. The chain recombines TRBV9 with TRBJ2-3; D is ambiguous. CDR3 sequence reads: CASSVDLTDTQYF. The CDR3 DNA is TGTGCCAGCAGCGTAGATCTCACAGATACGCAGTATTTT.